One T cell receptor beta chain is described in this entry. This entry is derived from a study of blood T cell repertoires in COVID-19. The CDR3 is 15 amino acids. The junction had 9 bases not matched to a gene; V was cut back by 4 bases and J by 1 base. Germline V gene data show CDR1 as GTSNPN and CDR2 as SVGIG (reference sequence). In the original analysis: Researchers report that nucleated cell counts were estimated from reference gene primer amplification. Clones were sequenced by immunoSEQ multiplex PCR, and TCRdb holds only the in-frame ones, with some missing. V, J and clone size derive from that table, while D and trimming were established from the DNA sequence. The top ten clones hold less than 6% of a sample with tens of thousands of clones, about four fifths of them seen once.

The sample comprised peripheral blood. This sequence originates from an elderly man with COVID-19, enrolled during active disease. This rearrangement joins TRBV30 to TRBJ1-2, with 7 positions matching TRBD1. This CDR3 is CAWTTTGARNYGYTF. DNA of the CDR3: TGTGCCTGGACCACTACAGGGGCCCGTAACTATGGCTACACCTTC.